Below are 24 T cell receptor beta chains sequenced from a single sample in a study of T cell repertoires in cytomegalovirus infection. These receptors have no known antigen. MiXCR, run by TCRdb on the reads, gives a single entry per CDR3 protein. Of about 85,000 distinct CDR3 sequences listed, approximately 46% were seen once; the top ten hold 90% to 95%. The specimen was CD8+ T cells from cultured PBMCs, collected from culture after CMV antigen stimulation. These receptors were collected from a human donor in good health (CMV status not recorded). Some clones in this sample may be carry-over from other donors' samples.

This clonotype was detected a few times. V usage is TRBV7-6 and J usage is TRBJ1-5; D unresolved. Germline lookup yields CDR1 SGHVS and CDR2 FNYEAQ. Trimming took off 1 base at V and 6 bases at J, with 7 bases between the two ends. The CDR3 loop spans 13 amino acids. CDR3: CASSLGETQPQHF. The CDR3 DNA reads TGTGCCAGCAGCTTAGGGGAAACTCAGCCCCAGCATTTT.

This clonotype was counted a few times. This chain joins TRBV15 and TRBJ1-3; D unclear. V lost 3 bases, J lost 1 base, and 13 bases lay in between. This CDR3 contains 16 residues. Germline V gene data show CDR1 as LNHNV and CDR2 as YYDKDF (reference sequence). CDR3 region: CATSSALTISGNTIYF. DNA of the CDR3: TGTGCCACCAGCAGTGCCCTAACAATATCTGGAAACACCATATATTTT.

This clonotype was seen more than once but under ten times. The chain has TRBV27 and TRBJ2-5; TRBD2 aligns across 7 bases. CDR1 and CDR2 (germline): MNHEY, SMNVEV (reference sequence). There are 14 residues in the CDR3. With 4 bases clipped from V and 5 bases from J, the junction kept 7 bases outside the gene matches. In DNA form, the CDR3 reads TGTGCCAGCAGTTGGGAGCGGGGACGGGAGACCCAGTACTTC. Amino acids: CASSWERGRETQYF.

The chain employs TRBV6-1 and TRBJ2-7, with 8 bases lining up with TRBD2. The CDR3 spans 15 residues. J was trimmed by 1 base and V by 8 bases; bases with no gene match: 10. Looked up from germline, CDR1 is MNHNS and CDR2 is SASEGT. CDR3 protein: CASAGGGTQSYEQYF. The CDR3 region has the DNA TGTGCCAGCGCGGGGGGAGGGACTCAATCCTACGAGCAGTACTTC.

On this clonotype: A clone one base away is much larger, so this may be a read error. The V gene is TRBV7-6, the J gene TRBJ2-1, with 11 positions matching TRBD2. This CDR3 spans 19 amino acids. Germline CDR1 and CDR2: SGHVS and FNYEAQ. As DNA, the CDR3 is TGTGCCAGCAGCTTAGCCATTAGAACTAGCGGGGGATCCTGCAATGAGCAGTTCTTC. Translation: CASSLAIRTSGGSCNEQFF.

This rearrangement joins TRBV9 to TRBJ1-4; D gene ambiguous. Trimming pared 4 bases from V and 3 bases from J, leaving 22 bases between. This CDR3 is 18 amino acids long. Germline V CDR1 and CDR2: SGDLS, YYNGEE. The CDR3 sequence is CASSTNPAEGLPNEKLFF. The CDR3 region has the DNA TGTGCCAGCAGCACCAATCCGGCCGAAGGGTTGCCTAATGAAAAACTGTTTTTT.

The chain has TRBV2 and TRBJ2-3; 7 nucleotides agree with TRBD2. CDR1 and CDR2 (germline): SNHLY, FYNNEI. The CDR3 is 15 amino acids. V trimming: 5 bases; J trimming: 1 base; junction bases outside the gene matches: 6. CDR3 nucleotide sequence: TGTGCCAGCAGTTTGGCTAGCGGAGGCACAGATACGCAGTATTTT. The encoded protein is CASSLASGGTDTQYF.

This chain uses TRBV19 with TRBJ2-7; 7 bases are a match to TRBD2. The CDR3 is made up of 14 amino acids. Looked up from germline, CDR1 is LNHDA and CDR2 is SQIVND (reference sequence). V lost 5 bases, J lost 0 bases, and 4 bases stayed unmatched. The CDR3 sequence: CASSAGRSSYEQYF. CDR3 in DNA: TGTGCCAGTAGTGCCGGGAGGAGCTCCTACGAGCAGTACTTC.

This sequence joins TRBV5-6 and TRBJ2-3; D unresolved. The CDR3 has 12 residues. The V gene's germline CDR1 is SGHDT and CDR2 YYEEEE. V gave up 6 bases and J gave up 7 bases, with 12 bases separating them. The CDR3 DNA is TGTGCCAGCACCACCGCTCGGAATACGCAGTATTTT. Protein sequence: CASTTARNTQYF.

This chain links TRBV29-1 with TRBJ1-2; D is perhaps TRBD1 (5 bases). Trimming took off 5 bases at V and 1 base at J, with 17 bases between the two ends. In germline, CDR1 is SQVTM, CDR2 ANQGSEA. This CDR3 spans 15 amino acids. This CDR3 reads CSVLGGSGNNYGYTF. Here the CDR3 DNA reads TGCAGCGTTCTTGGGGGGAGCGGGAATAACTATGGCTACACCTTC.

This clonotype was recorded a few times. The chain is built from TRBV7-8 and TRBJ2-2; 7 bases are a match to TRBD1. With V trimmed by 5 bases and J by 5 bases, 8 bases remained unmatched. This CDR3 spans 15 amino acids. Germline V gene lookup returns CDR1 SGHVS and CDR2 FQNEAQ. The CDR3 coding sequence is TGTGCCAGCAGCCCTCGGGGACAGCCTACCGGGGAGCTGTTTTTT. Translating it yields CASSPRGQPTGELFF.

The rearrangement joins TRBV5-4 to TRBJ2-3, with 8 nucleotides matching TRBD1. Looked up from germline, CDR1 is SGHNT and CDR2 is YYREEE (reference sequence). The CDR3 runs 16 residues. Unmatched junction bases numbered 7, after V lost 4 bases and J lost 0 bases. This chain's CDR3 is CASSLWTGTSTDTQYF. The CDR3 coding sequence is TGTGCCAGCAGCCTCTGGACAGGGACGAGCACAGATACGCAGTATTTT.

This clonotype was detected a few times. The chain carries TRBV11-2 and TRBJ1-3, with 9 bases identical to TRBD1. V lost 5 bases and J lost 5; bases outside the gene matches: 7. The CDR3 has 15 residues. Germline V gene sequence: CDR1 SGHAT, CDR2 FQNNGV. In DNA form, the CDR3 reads TGTGCCAGCAGCCTTTGGGACAGGGATCGAAACACCATATATTTT. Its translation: CASSLWDRDRNTIYF.

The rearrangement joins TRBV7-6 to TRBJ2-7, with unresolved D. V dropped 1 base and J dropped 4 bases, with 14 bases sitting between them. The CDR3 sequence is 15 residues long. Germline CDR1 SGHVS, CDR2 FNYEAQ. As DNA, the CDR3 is TGTGCCAGCAGCTTAGAGGCAGGACCTTTGTACGAGCAGTACTTC. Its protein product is CASSLEAGPLYEQYF.

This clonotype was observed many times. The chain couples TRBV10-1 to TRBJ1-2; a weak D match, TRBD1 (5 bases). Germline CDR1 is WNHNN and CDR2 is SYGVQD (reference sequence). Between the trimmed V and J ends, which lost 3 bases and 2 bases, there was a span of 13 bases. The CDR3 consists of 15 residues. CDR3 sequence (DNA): TGCGCCAGCAGTGACGAGGGACCACTGAACTATGGCTACACCTTC. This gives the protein CASSDEGPLNYGYTF.

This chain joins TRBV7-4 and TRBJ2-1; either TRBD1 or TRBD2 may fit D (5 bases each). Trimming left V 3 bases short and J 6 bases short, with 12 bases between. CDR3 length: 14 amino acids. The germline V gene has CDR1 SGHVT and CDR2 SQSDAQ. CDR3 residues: CASSFPGAPNEQFF. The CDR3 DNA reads TGTGCCAGCAGCTTCCCCGGGGCTCCCAATGAGCAGTTCTTC.

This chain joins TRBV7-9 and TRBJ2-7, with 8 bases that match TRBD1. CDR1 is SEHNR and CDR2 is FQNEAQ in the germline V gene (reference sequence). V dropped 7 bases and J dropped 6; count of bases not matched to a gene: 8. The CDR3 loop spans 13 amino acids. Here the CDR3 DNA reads TGTGCCAGCACTAACAGGGGGAATGGCGAGCAGTACTTC. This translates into CASTNRGNGEQYF.

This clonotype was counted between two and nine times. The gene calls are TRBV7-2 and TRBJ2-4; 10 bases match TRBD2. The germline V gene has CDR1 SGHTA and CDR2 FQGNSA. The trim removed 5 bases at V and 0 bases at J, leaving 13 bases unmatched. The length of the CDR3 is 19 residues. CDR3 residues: CASSPRTSGTPGAKNIQYF. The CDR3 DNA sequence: TGTGCCAGCAGCCCCCGAACTAGCGGGACCCCCGGAGCCAAAAACATTCAGTACTTC.

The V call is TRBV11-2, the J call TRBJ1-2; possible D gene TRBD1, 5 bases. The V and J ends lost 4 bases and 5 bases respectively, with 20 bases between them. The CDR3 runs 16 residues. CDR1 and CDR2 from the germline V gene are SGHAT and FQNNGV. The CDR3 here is CASSYGDGGGGYGYTF. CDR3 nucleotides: TGTGCCAGCAGCTACGGAGACGGGGGTGGCGGGTATGGCTACACCTTC.

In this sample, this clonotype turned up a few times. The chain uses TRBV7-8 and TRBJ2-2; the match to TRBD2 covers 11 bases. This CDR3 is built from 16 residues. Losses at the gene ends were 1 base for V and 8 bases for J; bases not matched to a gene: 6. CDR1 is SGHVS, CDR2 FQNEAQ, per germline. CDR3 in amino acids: CASSLELAGVEGELFF. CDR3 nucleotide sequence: TGTGCCAGCAGCTTAGAACTAGCGGGAGTCGAAGGGGAGCTGTTTTTT.

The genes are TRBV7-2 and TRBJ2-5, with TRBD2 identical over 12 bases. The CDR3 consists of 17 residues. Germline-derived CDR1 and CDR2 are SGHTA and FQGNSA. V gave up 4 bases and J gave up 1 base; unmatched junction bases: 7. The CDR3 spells CASSYGLAGGFQETQYF. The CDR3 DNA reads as TGTGCCAGCAGCTATGGGCTAGCGGGAGGGTTCCAAGAGACCCAGTACTTC.

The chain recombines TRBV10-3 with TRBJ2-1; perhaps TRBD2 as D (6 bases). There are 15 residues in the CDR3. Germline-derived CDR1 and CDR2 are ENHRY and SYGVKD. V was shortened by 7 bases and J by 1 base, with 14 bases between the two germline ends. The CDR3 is CAIKTRDPSYNEQFF. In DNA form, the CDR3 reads TGTGCCATCAAGACGCGGGATCCGTCCTACAATGAGCAGTTCTTC.

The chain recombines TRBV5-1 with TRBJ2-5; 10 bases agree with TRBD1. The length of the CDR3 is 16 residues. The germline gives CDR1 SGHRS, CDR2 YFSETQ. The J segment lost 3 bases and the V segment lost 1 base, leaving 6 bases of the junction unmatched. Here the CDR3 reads CASSLPQGTGEETQYF. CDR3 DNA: TGCGCCAGCAGCTTGCCCCAAGGGACAGGGGAAGAGACCCAGTACTTC.

CDR3 amino acids: CASSLRAGLEQFF. DNA for the CDR3: TGTGCCAGCAGTTTAAGGGCAGGCCTAGAGCAGTTCTTC. The rearrangement joins TRBV12-3 or TRBV12-4 to TRBJ2-1, with D hard to call. V was pared by 2 bases and J by 10 bases, with 12 bases between. The CDR3 totals 13 residues.